This paragraph reports one TCR beta chain. Measured with immunoSEQ multiplex PCR; TCRdb has only the in-frame clones, and not every one. The table shows tens of thousands of clones, with roughly 95% occurring only once. The sample's treatment: preoperative locoregional IRX-2 cytokine immunotherapy. Preoperative locoregional IRX-2 cytokine immunotherapy was tested in the phase Ib source study. Germline loops: CDR1 KGHSH, CDR2 LQKENI. Trimming left V 2 bases short and J 11 bases short, with 12 bases between. The CDR3 runs 12 residues. This record comes from a study of preoperative IRX-2 immunotherapy in early breast cancer.

This rearrangement joins TRBV18 to TRBJ1-1; D is ambiguous. The sequence derives from a human donor with breast cancer. The material was tumor tissue, obtained after IRX-2 immunotherapy. The CDR3 DNA reads as TGTGCCAGCTCACCAGGGGTTCAAGACGCTTTCTTT. Protein: CASSPGVQDAFF.